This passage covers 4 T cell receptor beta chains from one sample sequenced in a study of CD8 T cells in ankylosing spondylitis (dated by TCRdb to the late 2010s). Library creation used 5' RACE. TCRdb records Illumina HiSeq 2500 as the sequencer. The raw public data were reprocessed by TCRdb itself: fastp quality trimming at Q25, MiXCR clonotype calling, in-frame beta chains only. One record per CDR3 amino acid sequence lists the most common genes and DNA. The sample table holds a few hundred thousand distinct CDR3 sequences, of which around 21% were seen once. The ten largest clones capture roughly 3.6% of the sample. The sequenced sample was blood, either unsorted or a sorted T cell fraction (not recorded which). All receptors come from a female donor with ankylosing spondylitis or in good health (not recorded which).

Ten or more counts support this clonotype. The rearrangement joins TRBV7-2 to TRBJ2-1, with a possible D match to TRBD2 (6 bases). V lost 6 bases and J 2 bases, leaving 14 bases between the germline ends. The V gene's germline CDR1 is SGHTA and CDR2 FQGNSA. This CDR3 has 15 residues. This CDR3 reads CASSPRLGTYNEQFF. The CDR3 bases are TGTGCCAGCAGTCCCAGACTAGGGACCTACAATGAGCAGTTCTTC.

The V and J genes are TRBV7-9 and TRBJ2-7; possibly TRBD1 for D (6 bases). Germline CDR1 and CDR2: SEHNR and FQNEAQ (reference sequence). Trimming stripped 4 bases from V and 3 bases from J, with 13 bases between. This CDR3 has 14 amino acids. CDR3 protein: CASSSGTLFYEQYF. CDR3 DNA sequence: TGTGCCAGCAGCTCCGGGACACTCTTCTACGAGCAGTACTTC.

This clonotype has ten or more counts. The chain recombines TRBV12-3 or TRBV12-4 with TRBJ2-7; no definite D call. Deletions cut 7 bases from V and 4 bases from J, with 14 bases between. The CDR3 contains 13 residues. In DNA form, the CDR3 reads TGTGCCAGCATCTACTACTTGCGGTACGAGCAGTACTTC. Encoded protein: CASIYYLRYEQYF.

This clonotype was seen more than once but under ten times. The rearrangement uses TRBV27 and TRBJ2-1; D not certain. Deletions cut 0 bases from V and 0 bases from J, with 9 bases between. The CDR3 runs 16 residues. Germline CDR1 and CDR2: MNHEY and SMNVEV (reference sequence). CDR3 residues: CASSLSTLSSYNEQFF. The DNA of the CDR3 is TGTGCCAGCAGTTTATCGACCCTTAGCTCCTACAATGAGCAGTTCTTC.